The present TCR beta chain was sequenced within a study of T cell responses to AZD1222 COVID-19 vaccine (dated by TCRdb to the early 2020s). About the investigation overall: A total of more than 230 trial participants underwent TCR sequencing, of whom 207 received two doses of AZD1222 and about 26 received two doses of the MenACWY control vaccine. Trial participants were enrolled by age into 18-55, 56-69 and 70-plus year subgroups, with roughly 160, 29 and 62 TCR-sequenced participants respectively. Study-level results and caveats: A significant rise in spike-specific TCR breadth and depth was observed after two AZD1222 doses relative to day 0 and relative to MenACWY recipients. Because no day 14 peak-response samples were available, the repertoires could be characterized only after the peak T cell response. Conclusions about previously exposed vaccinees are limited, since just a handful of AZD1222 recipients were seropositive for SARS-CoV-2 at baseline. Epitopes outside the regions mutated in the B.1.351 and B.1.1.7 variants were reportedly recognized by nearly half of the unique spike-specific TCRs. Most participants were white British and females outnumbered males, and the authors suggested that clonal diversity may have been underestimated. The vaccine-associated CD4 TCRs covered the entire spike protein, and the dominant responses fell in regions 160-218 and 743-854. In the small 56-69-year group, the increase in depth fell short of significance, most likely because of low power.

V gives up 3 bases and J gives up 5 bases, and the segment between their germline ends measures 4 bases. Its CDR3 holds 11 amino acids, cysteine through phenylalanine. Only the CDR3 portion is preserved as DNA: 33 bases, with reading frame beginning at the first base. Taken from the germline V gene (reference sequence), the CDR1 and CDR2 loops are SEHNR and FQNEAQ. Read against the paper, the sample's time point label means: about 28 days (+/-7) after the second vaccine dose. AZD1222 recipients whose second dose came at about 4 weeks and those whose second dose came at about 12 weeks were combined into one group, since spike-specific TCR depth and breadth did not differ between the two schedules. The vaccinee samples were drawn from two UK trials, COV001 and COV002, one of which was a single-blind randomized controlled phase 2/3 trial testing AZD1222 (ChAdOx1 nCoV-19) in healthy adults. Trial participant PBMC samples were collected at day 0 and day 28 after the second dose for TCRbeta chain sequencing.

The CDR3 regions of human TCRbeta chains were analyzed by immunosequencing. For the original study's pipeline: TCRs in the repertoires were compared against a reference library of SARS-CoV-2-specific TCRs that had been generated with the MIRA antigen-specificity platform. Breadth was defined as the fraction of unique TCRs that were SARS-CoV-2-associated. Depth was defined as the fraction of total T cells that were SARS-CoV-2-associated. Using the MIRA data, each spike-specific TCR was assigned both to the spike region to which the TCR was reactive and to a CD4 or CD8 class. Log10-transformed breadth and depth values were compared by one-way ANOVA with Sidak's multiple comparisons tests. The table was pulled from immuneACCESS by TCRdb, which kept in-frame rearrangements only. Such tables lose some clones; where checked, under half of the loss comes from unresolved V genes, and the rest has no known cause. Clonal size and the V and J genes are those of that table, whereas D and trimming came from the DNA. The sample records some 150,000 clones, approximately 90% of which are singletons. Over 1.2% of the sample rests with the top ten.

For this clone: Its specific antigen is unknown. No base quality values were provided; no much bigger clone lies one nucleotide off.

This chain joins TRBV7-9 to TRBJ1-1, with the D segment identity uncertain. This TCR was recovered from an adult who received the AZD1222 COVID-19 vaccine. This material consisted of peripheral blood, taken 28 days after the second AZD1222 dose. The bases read TGTGCCAGCAGCTTCCAGACTGAAGCTTTCTTT. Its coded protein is CASSFQTEAFF.